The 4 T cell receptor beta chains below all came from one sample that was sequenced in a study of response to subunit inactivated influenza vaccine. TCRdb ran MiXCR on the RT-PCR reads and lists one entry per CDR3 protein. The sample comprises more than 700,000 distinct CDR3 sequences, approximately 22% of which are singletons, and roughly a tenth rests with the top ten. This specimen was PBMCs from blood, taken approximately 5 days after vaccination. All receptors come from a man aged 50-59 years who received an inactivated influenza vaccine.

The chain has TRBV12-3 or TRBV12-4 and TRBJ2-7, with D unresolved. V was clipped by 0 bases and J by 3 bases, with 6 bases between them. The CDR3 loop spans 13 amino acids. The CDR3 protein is CASSLAQVYEQYF. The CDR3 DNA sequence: TGTGCCAGCAGTTTAGCCCAGGTCTACGAGCAGTACTTC.

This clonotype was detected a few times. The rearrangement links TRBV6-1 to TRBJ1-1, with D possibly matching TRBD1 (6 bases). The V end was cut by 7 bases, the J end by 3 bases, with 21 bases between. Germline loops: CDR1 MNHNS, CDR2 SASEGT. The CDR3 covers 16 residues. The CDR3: CASTIKVGGLDTEAFF. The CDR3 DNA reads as TGTGCCAGCACCATAAAGGTTGGGGGGCTTGACACTGAAGCTTTCTTT.

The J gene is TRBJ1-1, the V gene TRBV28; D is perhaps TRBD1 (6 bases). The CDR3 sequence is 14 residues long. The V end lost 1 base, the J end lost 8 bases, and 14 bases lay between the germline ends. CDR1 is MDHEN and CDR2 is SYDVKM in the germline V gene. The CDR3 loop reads CASSLLGRQVEAFF. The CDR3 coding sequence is TGTGCCAGCAGTTTATTGGGGAGACAGGTCGAAGCTTTCTTT.

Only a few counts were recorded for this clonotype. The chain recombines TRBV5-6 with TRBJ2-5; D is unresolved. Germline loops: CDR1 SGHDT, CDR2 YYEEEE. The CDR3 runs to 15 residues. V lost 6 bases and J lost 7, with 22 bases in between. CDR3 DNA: TGTGCCAGCAAAGACGGACCTCTAGGCTCGGTGACCCAGTACTTC. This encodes CASKDGPLGSVTQYF. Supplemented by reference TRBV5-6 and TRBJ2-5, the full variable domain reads DAGVTQSPTHLIKTRGQQVTLRCSPKSGHDTVSWYQQALGQGPQFIFQYYEEEERQRGNFPDRFSGHQFPNYSSELNVNALLLGDSALYLCASKDGPLGSVTQYFGPGTRLLVL.